These 7 T cell receptor beta chains came from one sample sequenced in a study of technical replicates of blood from a handful of donors. Sequencing used immunoSEQ multiplex PCR; TCRdb keeps in-frame clones, though not all of them. The sample contains around 80,000 clones, about 91% of which appear only once. The sample consisted of T cells isolated from PBMCs. The receptors derive from a human donor in good health.

This clone was detected once. The chain couples TRBV4-1 to TRBJ2-7, with 9 bases lining up with TRBD1. The CDR3 runs 16 residues. With V trimmed by 0 bases and J by 5 bases, 8 bases remained unmatched. Germline V CDR1 and CDR2: MGHRA, YSYEKL. Written as DNA, the CDR3 is TGCGCCAGCAGCCAAGATGACAGGGGGGGATCGAACGAGCAGTACTTC. Translated, it gives CASSQDDRGGSNEQYF.

The rearrangement links TRBV4-1 to TRBJ2-5; TRBD2 matches 10 bases. Per the germline V gene, CDR1 is MGHRA and CDR2 is YSYEKL. This CDR3 is built from 15 residues. The junction had 7 bases not matched to a gene; V was cut back by 4 bases and J by 5 bases. The CDR3 DNA reads TGCGCCAGCAGCCCTCTAGCGGGGGCGGAGGAGACCCAGTACTTC. Its translation: CASSPLAGAEETQYF.

The chain joins TRBV27 to TRBJ2-3; D is perhaps TRBD1 (5 bases). The germline V and J ends were trimmed by 2 bases and 7 bases, with 13 bases remaining between them. Germline-derived CDR1 and CDR2 are MNHEY and SMNVEV (reference sequence). The CDR3 sequence is 14 residues long. The DNA for the CDR3 is TGTGCCAGCAGTTTAGGGCAGGGCCCCCATACGCAGTATTTT. It yields the protein CASSLGQGPHTQYF.

The rearrangement joins TRBV27 to TRBJ2-5, with D unresolved. The CDR3 is 11 amino acids. The germline gives CDR1 MNHEY, CDR2 SMNVEV (reference sequence). Trimming shortened V by 9 bases and J by 4 bases, and 9 bases separated the two germline ends. The CDR3 bases are TGTGCCAGTCGTAGCTTAGAGACCCAGTACTTC. As protein: CASRSLETQYF.

The genes are TRBV28 and TRBJ2-7, with D possibly being TRBD2 (7 bases). Germline loops: CDR1 MDHEN, CDR2 SYDVKM. The CDR3 has 15 residues. V was shortened by 5 bases and J by 4 bases, with 18 bases between the two germline ends. CDR3 DNA sequence: TGTGCCAGCAGTGTCTCGGGGGGCGCAAAATACGAGCAGTACTTC. Its translation is CASSVSGGAKYEQYF.

The rearrangement uses TRBV5-4 and TRBJ1-1, with 7 bases identical to TRBD1. Germline assignment: CDR1 SGHNT and CDR2 YYREEE (reference sequence). V lost 3 bases and J lost 1; bases outside the gene matches: 6. The CDR3 sequence is 15 residues long. CDR3 residues: CASSSDRLGNTEAFF. The CDR3 bases are TGTGCCAGCAGCTCGGACAGGCTGGGGAACACTGAAGCTTTCTTT.

The chain combines TRBV7-9 with TRBJ2-7; 7 bases are shared with TRBD2. The CDR3 consists of 16 residues. CDR1 SEHNR and CDR2 FQNEAQ come from the germline V gene (reference sequence). J was trimmed by 6 bases and V by 5 bases; bases with no gene match: 16. In DNA, the CDR3 is TGTGCCAGCAGCCCGGGCGTGGCGGGAGTCGATAGCGAGCAGTACTTC. Protein sequence: CASSPGVAGVDSEQYF.